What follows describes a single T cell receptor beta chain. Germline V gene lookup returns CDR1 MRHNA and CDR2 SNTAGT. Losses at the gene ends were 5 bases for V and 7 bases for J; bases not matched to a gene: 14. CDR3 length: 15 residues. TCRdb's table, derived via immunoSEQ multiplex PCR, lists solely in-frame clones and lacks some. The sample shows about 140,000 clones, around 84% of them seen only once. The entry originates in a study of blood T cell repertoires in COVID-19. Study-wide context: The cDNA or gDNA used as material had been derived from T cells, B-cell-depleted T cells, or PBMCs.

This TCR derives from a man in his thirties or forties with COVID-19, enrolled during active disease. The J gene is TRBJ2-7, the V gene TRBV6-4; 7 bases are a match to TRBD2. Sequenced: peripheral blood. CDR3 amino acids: CASSPEPGGVGEQYF. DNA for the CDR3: TGTGCCAGCAGTCCAGAGCCGGGGGGAGTGGGGGAGCAGTACTTC.